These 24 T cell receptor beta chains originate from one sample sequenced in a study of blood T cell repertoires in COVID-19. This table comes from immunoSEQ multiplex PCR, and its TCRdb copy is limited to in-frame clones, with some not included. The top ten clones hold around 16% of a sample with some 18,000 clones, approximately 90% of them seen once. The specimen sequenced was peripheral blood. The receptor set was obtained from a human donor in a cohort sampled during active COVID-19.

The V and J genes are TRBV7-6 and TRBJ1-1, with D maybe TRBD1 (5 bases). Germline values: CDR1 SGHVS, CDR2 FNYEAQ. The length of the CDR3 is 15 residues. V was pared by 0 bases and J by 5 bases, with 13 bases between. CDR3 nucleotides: TGTGCCAGCAGCTTAGCGCAAGGGGTAGGGACTGAAGCTTTCTTT. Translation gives CASSLAQGVGTEAFF. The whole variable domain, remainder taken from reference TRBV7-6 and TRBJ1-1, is GAGVSQSPRYKVTKRGQDVALRCDPISGHVSLYWYRQALGQGPEFLTYFNYEAQQDKSGLPNDRFSAERPEGSISTLTIQRTEQRDSAMYRCASSLAQGVGTEAFFGQGTRLTVV.

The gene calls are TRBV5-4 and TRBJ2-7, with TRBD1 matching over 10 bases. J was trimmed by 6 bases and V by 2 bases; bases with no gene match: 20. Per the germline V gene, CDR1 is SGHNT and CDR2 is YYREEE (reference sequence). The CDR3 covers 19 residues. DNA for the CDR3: TGTGCCAGCAGCTTAATGTTGCATGGGAGGACAGGGGGTTCCGGCGAGCAGTACTTC. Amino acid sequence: CASSLMLHGRTGGSGEQYF.

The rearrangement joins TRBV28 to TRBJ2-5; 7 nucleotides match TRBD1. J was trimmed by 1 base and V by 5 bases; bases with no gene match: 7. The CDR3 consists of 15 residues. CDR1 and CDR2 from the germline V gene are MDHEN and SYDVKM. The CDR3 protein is CASSLSGDSQETQYF. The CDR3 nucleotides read TGTGCCAGCAGTCTATCTGGGGACAGCCAAGAGACCCAGTACTTC.

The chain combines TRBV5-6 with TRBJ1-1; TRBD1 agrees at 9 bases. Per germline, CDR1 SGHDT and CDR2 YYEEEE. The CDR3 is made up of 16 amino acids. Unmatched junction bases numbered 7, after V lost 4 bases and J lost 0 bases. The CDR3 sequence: CASSPAGQGMNTEAFF. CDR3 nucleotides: TGTGCCAGCAGCCCTGCAGGACAGGGGATGAACACTGAAGCTTTCTTT.

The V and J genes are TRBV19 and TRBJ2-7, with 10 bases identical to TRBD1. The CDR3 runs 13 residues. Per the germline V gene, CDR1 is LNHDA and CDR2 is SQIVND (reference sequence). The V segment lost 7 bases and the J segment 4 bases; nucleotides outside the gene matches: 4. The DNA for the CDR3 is TGTGCCAGTACGGGACAGGGGAGGTACGAGCAGTACTTC. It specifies CASTGQGRYEQYF.

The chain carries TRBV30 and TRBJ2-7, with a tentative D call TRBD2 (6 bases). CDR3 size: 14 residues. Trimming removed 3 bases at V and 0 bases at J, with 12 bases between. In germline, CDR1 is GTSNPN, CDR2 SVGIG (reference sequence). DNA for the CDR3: TGTGCCTGGAGGCCGGGAGAGAGCTCCTACGAGCAGTACTTC. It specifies CAWRPGESSYEQYF.

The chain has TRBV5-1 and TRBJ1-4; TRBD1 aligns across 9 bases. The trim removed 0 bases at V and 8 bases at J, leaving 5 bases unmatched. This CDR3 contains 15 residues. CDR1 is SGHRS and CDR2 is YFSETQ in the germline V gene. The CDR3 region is CASSLGGQGREKLFF. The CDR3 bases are TGCGCCAGCAGCTTGGGGGGACAGGGAAGGGAAAAACTGTTTTTT.

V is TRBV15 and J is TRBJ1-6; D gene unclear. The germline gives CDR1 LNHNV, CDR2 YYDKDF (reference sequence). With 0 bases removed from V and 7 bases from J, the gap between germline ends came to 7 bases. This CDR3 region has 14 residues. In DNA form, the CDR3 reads TGTGCCACCAGCAGAGATTTGAGAAATTCACCCCTCCACTTT. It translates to CATSRDLRNSPLHF.

CDR3 sequence: CASARGTNQPQHF. DNA of the CDR3: TGTGCCAGCGCAAGGGGTACCAATCAGCCCCAGCATTTT. The chain couples TRBV7-2 to TRBJ1-5, with D maybe TRBD1 (5 bases). CDR3 length: 13 amino acids. Germline V gene sequence: CDR1 SGHTA, CDR2 FQGNSA. V lost 8 bases to trimming and J lost 3 bases, with 11 bases between them.

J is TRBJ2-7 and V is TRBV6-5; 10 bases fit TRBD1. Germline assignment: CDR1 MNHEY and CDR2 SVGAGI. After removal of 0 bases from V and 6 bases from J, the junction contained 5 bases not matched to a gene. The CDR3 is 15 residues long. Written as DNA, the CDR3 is TGTGCCAGCAGTTACTCGCGGGACAGGGGTCGCGAGCAGTACTTC. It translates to CASSYSRDRGREQYF.

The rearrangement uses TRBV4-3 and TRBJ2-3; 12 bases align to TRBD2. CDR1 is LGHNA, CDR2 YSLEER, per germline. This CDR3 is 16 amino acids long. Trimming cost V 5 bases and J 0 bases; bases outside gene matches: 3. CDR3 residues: CASSSGTSGSTDTQYF. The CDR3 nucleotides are TGCGCCAGCAGCTCCGGGACTAGCGGGAGCACAGATACGCAGTATTTT.

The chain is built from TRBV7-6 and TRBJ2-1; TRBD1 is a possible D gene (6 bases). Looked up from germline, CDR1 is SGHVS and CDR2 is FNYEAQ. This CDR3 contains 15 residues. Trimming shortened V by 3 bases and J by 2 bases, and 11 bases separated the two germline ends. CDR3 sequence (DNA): TGTGCCAGCAGCTTCCCACAGGGAGCCTACAATGAGCAGTTCTTC. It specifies CASSFPQGAYNEQFF.

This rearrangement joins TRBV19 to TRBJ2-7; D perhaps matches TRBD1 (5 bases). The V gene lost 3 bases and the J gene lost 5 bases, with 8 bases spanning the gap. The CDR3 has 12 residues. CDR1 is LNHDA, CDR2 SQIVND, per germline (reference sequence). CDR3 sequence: CASSIWGHEQYF. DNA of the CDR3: TGTGCCAGTAGTATTTGGGGCCACGAGCAGTACTTC.

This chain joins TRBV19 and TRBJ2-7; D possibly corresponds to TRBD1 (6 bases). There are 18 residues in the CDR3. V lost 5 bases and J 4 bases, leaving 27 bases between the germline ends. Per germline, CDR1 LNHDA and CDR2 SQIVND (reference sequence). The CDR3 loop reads CASSPTTGREIPKYEQYF. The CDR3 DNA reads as TGTGCCAGTAGTCCTACGACAGGCAGGGAGATTCCCAAATACGAGCAGTACTTC.

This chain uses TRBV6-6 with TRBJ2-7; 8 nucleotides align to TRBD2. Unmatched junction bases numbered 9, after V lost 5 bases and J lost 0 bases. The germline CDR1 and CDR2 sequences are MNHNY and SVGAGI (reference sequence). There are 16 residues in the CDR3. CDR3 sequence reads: CASSRTRTSRSYEQYF. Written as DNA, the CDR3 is TGTGCCAGCAGTCGAACACGGACTAGCCGCTCCTACGAGCAGTACTTC.

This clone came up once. The CDR3 is CASSIGTGGSEQFF. The CDR3 nucleotides read TGTGCCAGCAGCATCGGGACAGGTGGGAGTGAGCAGTTCTTC. The rearrangement links TRBV7-3 to TRBJ2-1, with 8 positions matching TRBD1. The length of the CDR3 is 14 residues. V dropped 5 bases and J dropped 9; count of bases not matched to a gene: 9. Germline-derived CDR1 and CDR2 are SGHTA and FQGTGA.

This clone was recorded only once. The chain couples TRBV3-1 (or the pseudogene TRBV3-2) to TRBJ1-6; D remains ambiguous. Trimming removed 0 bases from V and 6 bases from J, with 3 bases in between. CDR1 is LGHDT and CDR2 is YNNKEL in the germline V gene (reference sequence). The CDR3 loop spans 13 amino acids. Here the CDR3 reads CASSQEANSPLHF. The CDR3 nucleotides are TGTGCCAGCAGCCAAGAAGCTAATTCACCCCTCCACTTT.

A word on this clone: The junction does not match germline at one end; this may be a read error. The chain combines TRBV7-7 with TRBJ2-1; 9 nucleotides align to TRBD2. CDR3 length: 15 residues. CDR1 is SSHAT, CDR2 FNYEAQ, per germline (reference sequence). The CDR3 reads CASSLFGGGADEQFF. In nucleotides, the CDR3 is TGTGCTAGCAGCTTATTTGGCGGGGGGGCCGATGAGCAGTTCTTC. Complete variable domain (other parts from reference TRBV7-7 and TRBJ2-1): GAGVSQSPRYKVTKRGQDVTLRCDPISSHATLYWYQQALGQGPEFLTYFNYEAQPDKSGLPSDRFSAERPEGSISTLTIQRTEQRDSAMYRCASSLFGGGADEQFFGPGTRLTVL.

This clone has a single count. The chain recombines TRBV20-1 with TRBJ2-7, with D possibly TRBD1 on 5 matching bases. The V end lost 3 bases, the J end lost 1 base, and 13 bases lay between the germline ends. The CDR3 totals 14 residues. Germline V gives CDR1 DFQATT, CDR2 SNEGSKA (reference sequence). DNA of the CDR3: TGCAGTGCTAGTGTCACGAAGGGGTCCTACGAGCAGTACTTC. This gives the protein CSASVTKGSYEQYF.

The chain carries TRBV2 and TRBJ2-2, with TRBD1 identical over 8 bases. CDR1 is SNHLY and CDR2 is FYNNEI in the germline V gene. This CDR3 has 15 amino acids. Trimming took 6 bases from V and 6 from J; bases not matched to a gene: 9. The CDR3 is CASRPGTGEAGELFF. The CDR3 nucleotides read TGTGCCAGCAGACCCGGGACAGGAGAGGCCGGGGAGCTGTTTTTT.

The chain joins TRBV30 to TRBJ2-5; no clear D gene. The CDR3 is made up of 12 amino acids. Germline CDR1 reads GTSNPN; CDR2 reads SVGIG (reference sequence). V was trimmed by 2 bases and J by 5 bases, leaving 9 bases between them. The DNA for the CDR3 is TGTGCCTGGAGTATCTCCCTGGAGACCCAGTACTTC. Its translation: CAWSISLETQYF.

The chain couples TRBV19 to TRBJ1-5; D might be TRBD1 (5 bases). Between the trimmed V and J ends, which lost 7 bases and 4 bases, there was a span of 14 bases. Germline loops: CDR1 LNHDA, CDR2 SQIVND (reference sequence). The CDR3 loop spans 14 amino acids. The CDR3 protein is CASMAGNGNQPQHF. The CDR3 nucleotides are TGTGCCAGTATGGCAGGGAATGGAAATCAGCCCCAGCATTTT.

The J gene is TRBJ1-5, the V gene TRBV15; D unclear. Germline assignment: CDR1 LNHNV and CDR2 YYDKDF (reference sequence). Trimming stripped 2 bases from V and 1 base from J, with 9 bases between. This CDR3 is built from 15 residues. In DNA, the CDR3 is TGTGCCACCAGCAGATCCACTTTAAGCAATCAGCCCCAGCATTTT. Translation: CATSRSTLSNQPQHF.

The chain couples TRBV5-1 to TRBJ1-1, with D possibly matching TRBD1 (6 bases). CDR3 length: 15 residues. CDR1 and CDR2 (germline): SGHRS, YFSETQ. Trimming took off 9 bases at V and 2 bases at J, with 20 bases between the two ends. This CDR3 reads CATKLGQTRNTEAFF. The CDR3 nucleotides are TGCGCCACCAAATTAGGACAGACCAGAAACACTGAAGCTTTCTTT.